The rows below give T cell receptor beta chains drawn from one sample of a study of T cell changes during pregnancy in multiple sclerosis. The protocol was immunoSEQ multiplex PCR, while the TCRdb copy is restricted to in-frame clones and leaves out a portion. The sample carries 45,000 to 60,000 clones, around 90% recorded once. Sequenced here: CD4+ T cells from peripheral blood mononuclear cells, sampled in the second trimester of pregnancy. These TCRs come from a female donor with multiple sclerosis, enrolled in a pregnancy study. Both conserved end residues are part of each CDR3. The order of the fields is clone size, D gene, V gene, J gene, CDR3 DNA, CDR3 protein. A D gene is named only where the DNA matches it firmly. Rows may omit the clone size; those that give it use once, few, many or a size class.

size: -
D: TRBD1
V: TRBV6-5
J: TRBJ1-4
DNA: TGTGCCAGCAGGACCGGGACACAGGGGGAAAAACTGTTTTTT
CDR3: CASRTGTQGEKLFF

size: -
D: TRBD1
V: TRBV19
J: TRBJ1-5
DNA: TGTGCCAGTAGCAAGACAGGGGGAAACAATCAGCCCCAGCATTTT
CDR3: CASSKTGGNNQPQHF

size: few
D: TRBD1
V: TRBV28
J: TRBJ1-1
DNA: TGTGCCAGCAGTCAAGGACAGGGCGGTAAAGCTTTCTTT
CDR3: CASSQGQGGKAFF

size: -
D: -
V: TRBV6-6
J: TRBJ2-1
DNA: TGTGCCAGCAGGCTTAACAGGGATTCCCTATACAATGAGCAGTTCTTC
CDR3: CASRLNRDSLYNEQFF

size: -
D: -
V: TRBV5-1
J: TRBJ2-3
DNA: TGCGCCAGCAGCTTCGGCGCGGGATACACAGATACGCAGTATTTT
CDR3: CASSFGAGYTDTQYF

size: -
D: TRBD1
V: TRBV28
J: TRBJ1-3
DNA: TGTGCCAGCAGTATCGGGACAGGGAATGGAAACACCATATATTTT
CDR3: CASSIGTGNGNTIYF

size: once
D: TRBD2
V: TRBV6-6
J: TRBJ2-7
DNA: TGTGCCACCGGGACTAGCGGGATAGGGAGCACCTACGAGCAGTACTTC
CDR3: CATGTSGIGSTYEQYF

size: few
D: -
V: TRBV5-1
J: TRBJ1-5
DNA: TGCGCCAGCAGCTTGGAAGGGACTGGGAATCAGCCCCAGCATTTT
CDR3: CASSLEGTGNQPQHF

size: -
D: -
V: TRBV19
J: TRBJ2-3
DNA: TGTGCCAGTAGGATTAGAGCTAGCACAGATACGCAGTATTTT
CDR3: CASRIRASTDTQYF

size: -
D: TRBD1
V: TRBV10-3
J: TRBJ2-7
DNA: TGTGCCATCAGGGAACCGGGACAGGCGTCCTACGAGCAGTACTTC
CDR3: CAIREPGQASYEQYF

size: -
D: -
V: TRBV5-6
J: TRBJ1-4
DNA: TGTGCCAGCAGCTCCACAGGGTTGGCTAATGAAAAACTGTTTTTT
CDR3: CASSSTGLANEKLFF

size: -
D: TRBD1
V: TRBV5-1
J: TRBJ2-1
DNA: TGCGCCAGCAGCACAGGGGTCTACAATGAGCAGTTCTTC
CDR3: CASSTGVYNEQFF

size: -
D: TRBD1
V: TRBV2
J: TRBJ1-5
DNA: TGTGCCAGCAGTCCCGGCGGGACAGGAACTAAGTATCAGCCCCAGCATTTT
CDR3: CASSPGGTGTKYQPQHF

size: -
D: -
V: TRBV7-2
J: TRBJ1-5
DNA: TGTGCCAGCAGCTTAGCCGAGGCAGGGAATCAGCCCCAGCATTTT
CDR3: CASSLAEAGNQPQHF

size: once
D: -
V: TRBV19
J: TRBJ1-3
DNA: TGTGCCAGGACGACAGGAGCTGGAAACACCATATATTTT
CDR3: CARTTGAGNTIYF

size: -
D: TRBD1
V: TRBV28
J: TRBJ1-2
DNA: TGTGCCAGCCGACAGGGGGCACGGGGCTATGGCTACACCTTC
CDR3: CASRQGARGYGYTF

size: -
D: TRBD2
V: TRBV30
J: TRBJ2-1
DNA: TGTGCCTGGAGTGTGGGGGGGAGCTCCTACAATGAGCAGTTCTTC
CDR3: CAWSVGGSSYNEQFF

size: -
D: TRBD2
V: TRBV27
J: TRBJ2-3
DNA: TGTGCCAGCAGCCGCCGAGTGAGCGCGGGAGTCGCAGATACGCAGTATTTT
CDR3: CASSRRVSAGVADTQYF

size: -
D: TRBD1
V: TRBV7-3
J: TRBJ2-2
DNA: TGTGCCAGCAGCCAAAGGACAGGAAGGGGGGAGCTGTTTTTT
CDR3: CASSQRTGRGELFF

size: -
D: -
V: TRBV7-2
J: TRBJ2-7
DNA: TGTGCCAGCAGCTTAGGACAGGTCGGGAACGAGCAGTACTTC
CDR3: CASSLGQVGNEQYF

size: -
D: -
V: TRBV5-1
J: TRBJ1-3
DNA: TGCGCCAGCAGCTCGGAAGCGGGGGCTGGAAACACCATATATTTT
CDR3: CASSSEAGAGNTIYF

size: -
D: TRBD2
V: TRBV7-2
J: TRBJ2-1
DNA: TGTGCCAGCAGCAACGGACTAGTTGGTCGGAATGAGCAGTTCTTC
CDR3: CASSNGLVGRNEQFF

size: -
D: -
V: TRBV5-1
J: TRBJ1-1
DNA: TGCGCCAGCACCACCGGGGGGGGCTCAAACACTGAAGCTTTCTTT
CDR3: CASTTGGGSNTEAFF

size: -
D: -
V: TRBV30
J: TRBJ1-5
DNA: TGTGCCTGGAGTGTAGGACAATTGGTTCAGCCCCAGCATTTT
CDR3: CAWSVGQLVQPQHF

size: few
D: -
V: TRBV11-2
J: TRBJ2-2
DNA: TGTGCCAGCAGTTCGACAGGGAGGTGGAACACCGGGGAGCTGTTTTTT
CDR3: CASSSTGRWNTGELFF

size: -
D: TRBD1
V: TRBV2
J: TRBJ1-3
DNA: TGTGCCAGCAGGAGGACAGGGGCTTTCTCTGGAAACACCATATATTTT
CDR3: CASRRTGAFSGNTIYF

size: -
D: TRBD1
V: TRBV7-2
J: TRBJ2-7
DNA: TGTGCCAGCAGCTTACAACCAGGGGGAAGGTCCTACGAGCAGTACTTC
CDR3: CASSLQPGGRSYEQYF

size: -
D: TRBD1
V: TRBV10-2
J: TRBJ1-5
DNA: TGCGCCAGCAGAGGGGGCTGGAATCAGCCCCAGCATTTT
CDR3: CASRGGWNQPQHF

size: -
D: TRBD1
V: TRBV11-2
J: TRBJ2-3
DNA: TGTGCCAGCAGCTTAGCACAGCGATTCAGGGGGGATACGCAGTATTTT
CDR3: CASSLAQRFRGDTQYF

size: -
D: TRBD2
V: TRBV5-6
J: TRBJ2-1
DNA: TGTGCCAGCAGTACGGGGACTAGCGGGTACAATGAGCAGTTCTTC
CDR3: CASSTGTSGYNEQFF

size: -
D: TRBD1
V: TRBV5-1
J: TRBJ1-2
DNA: TGCGCCAGCAGCTGGACAGGGGGCGCAGACTATGGCTACACCTTC
CDR3: CASSWTGGADYGYTF

size: -
D: TRBD2
V: TRBV27
J: TRBJ2-7
DNA: TGTGCCAGCAGCCCCCCGGGAAGCGGGGGCTACGAGCAGTACTTC
CDR3: CASSPPGSGGYEQYF

size: -
D: TRBD1
V: TRBV6-1
J: TRBJ2-7
DNA: TGTGCCAGTCGAAACCCGGGACAGGGAGCGTACGAGCAGTACTTC
CDR3: CASRNPGQGAYEQYF

size: -
D: TRBD1
V: TRBV5-1
J: TRBJ2-7
DNA: TGCGCCAGCAGCTCCCCAACCGGGACAGGGTACGAGCAGTACTTC
CDR3: CASSSPTGTGYEQYF

size: once
D: TRBD2
V: TRBV5-1
J: TRBJ2-1
DNA: TGCGCCAGCAGCTTGCCTGGGGGGGCCTACAATGAGCAGTTCTTC
CDR3: CASSLPGGAYNEQFF

size: -
D: -
V: TRBV19
J: TRBJ1-5
DNA: TGTGCCAGTAGTATAGAGTGGCAGACTCTTCAGCCCCAGCATTTT
CDR3: CASSIEWQTLQPQHF

size: -
D: TRBD1
V: TRBV28
J: TRBJ1-2
DNA: TGTGCCAGCAGCCGCCGGGACAGAGTCTATGGCTACACCTTC
CDR3: CASSRRDRVYGYTF

size: -
D: TRBD2
V: TRBV7-6
J: TRBJ2-7
DNA: TGTGCCAGCAGCCCAGCCGGGACTCCCGCTTGGAAGAGCGGGAGGCCTTCCTACGAGCAGTACTTC
CDR3: CASSPAGTPAWKSGRPSYEQYF

size: -
D: -
V: TRBV4-1
J: TRBJ1-5
DNA: TGCGCCAGCAGCCAACAGGGGCCCAATCAGCCCCAGCATTTT
CDR3: CASSQQGPNQPQHF

size: -
D: -
V: TRBV9
J: TRBJ2-1
DNA: TGTGCCAGCAGCGTATCACAGTACAATGAGCAGTTCTTC
CDR3: CASSVSQYNEQFF

size: -
D: TRBD2
V: TRBV11-3
J: TRBJ2-1
DNA: TGTGCCAGCAGCTCCTTCAGCGGGGGGGCACACAATGAGCAGTTCTTC
CDR3: CASSSFSGGAHNEQFF

size: -
D: TRBD2
V: TRBV6-4
J: TRBJ2-1
DNA: TGTGCCAGCAGCCCCAGGAGGGGGACTAGCGGAGGCCCATACAATGAGCAGTTCTTC
CDR3: CASSPRRGTSGGPYNEQFF

size: few
D: TRBD1
V: TRBV29-1
J: TRBJ1-2
DNA: TGCAGCGTTTATGACAGGGGATTCTATGGCTACACCTTC
CDR3: CSVYDRGFYGYTF

size: -
D: TRBD2
V: TRBV7-2
J: TRBJ2-7
DNA: TGTGCCAGCAGCTTCACCGGGACTAGCGGCCTCGGCTCCTACGAGCAGTACTTC
CDR3: CASSFTGTSGLGSYEQYF

size: -
D: -
V: TRBV9
J: TRBJ2-3
DNA: TGTGCCAGCAGCGTAGTTGCGACTACCCCGGGGGATACGCAGTATTTT
CDR3: CASSVVATTPGDTQYF

size: -
D: -
V: TRBV5-6
J: TRBJ1-5
DNA: TGTGCCAGCAGCGGGCCTACAGGTCAGCCCCAGCATTTT
CDR3: CASSGPTGQPQHF

size: -
D: -
V: TRBV5-4
J: TRBJ1-1
DNA: TGTGCCAGCAGCCCTTCTGAACGCGAAATGAACACTGAAGCTTTCTTT
CDR3: CASSPSEREMNTEAFF

size: few
D: -
V: TRBV30
J: TRBJ1-4
DNA: TGTGCCTGGATACTCGGTGAAAAACTGTTTTTT
CDR3: CAWILGEKLFF

size: -
D: TRBD1
V: TRBV27
J: TRBJ2-7
DNA: TGTGCCAGCAGCCTCACGCCAGGGGGTCGGTACGAGCAGTACTTC
CDR3: CASSLTPGGRYEQYF

size: few
D: -
V: TRBV5-4
J: TRBJ1-6
DNA: TGTGCCAGCAGCCAGAGCGGGGTTTCACCCCTCCACTTT
CDR3: CASSQSGVSPLHF

size: -
D: TRBD2
V: TRBV29-1
J: TRBJ2-3
DNA: TGCAGCGTTGAAGACCCGACTAGCGGGGGGCACAGCCCAGATACGCAGTATTTT
CDR3: CSVEDPTSGGHSPDTQYF

size: -
D: -
V: TRBV19
J: TRBJ2-7
DNA: TGTGCCAGTGGTAGGGGGGGCTCCTACGAGCAGTACTTC
CDR3: CASGRGGSYEQYF

size: -
D: -
V: TRBV18
J: TRBJ1-1
DNA: TGTGCCAGCTCCAACCGAGGGCAGACGGCTTTCTTT
CDR3: CASSNRGQTAFF

size: -
D: TRBD1
V: TRBV27
J: TRBJ1-4
DNA: TGTGCCAGCAGTATCCGGACAGGGGCTAATGAAAAACTGTTTTTT
CDR3: CASSIRTGANEKLFF

size: -
D: TRBD1
V: TRBV11-2
J: TRBJ1-1
DNA: TGTGCCAGCAGCCACAGGGGGTTCTTCACTGAAGCTTTCTTT
CDR3: CASSHRGFFTEAFF

size: -
D: -
V: TRBV5-1
J: TRBJ1-1
DNA: TGCGCCAGCTCTGCTGCAGGGTCGCATGAAGCTTTCTTT
CDR3: CASSAAGSHEAFF

size: -
D: -
V: TRBV28
J: TRBJ1-3
DNA: TGTGCCAGCACCTCCTCGGGTACCGGAAACACCATATATTTT
CDR3: CASTSSGTGNTIYF

size: -
D: -
V: TRBV5-4
J: TRBJ1-1
DNA: TGTGCCAGCAGCTTGGGTTCGGGAACTGAAGCTTTCTTT
CDR3: CASSLGSGTEAFF

size: once
D: -
V: TRBV5-5
J: TRBJ1-6
DNA: TGTGCCAGCAGCCTTACGTCCCACCTGGGCAATTCACCCCTCCACTTT
CDR3: CASSLTSHLGNSPLHF